These T cell receptor beta chains were read from a single sample in a study of T cells in Graves' hyperthyroidism and ophthalmopathy. TCRdb re-analysed the multiplex PCR reads in MiXCR, keeping a single row per CDR3 protein. Here the sample spans about 840,000 distinct CDR3 sequences, about 38% being singletons. The sequenced sample consisted of blood. Receptors originate from a man aged 18 to 29 with Graves' hyperthyroidism. Each CDR3 is given with its conserved first and last residue. Each record gives: clone size, D gene, V gene, J gene, CDR3 DNA, CDR3 protein. A D gene is named only where the DNA matches it firmly. Clone size is given for some rows only: seen once, a few or many times, or a class if the clone is expanded.

>many|-|TRBV2|TRBJ1-4
TGTGCCAGCAGTGACACCCAAGGGCTTGAAAAACTGTTTTTT
CASSDTQGLEKLFF
>few|TRBD1|TRBV5-4|TRBJ2-5
TGTGCCAGCAGCCCGTCGGGACAGGTCCAAGAGACCCAGTACTTC
CASSPSGQVQETQYF
>-|-|TRBV10-3|TRBJ1-5
TGTGCCAGCAGGAGATCTGGCCACAATCAGCCCCAGCATTTT
CASRRSGHNQPQHF
>few|-|TRBV12-3/TRBV12-4|TRBJ1-1
TGTGCCAGCAGTTCCCCCATCCGGACAGCCCTGGGCACTGAAGCTTTCTTT
CASSSPIRTALGTEAFF
>-|TRBD1|TRBV7-2|TRBJ2-2
TGTGCCAGCAGCCTGACAGGGGGCTTTGGAAACACCGGGGAGCTGTTTTTT
CASSLTGGFGNTGELFF
>few|-|TRBV6-5|TRBJ2-5
TGTGCCAGCAGTCGAACCTCGAGTGACCAAGAGACCCAGTACTTC
CASSRTSSDQETQYF
>-|-|TRBV6-1|TRBJ1-1
TGTGCCAGCAGCGCGGGAGGGGAAGCTGAAGCTTTCTTT
CASSAGGEAEAFF
>many|-|TRBV7-3|TRBJ1-1
TGTGCCAGCAGCTTAGATCTCAATCGGGACACTGAAGCTTTCTTT
CASSLDLNRDTEAFF
>-|-|TRBV25-1|TRBJ1-2
TGTGCCAGCGGCCCCGGACCCCTCTATGGCTACACCTTC
CASGPGPLYGYTF
>-|TRBD1|TRBV2|TRBJ1-1
TGTGCCAGCAGTGATGTAGACAGGGCGGAAGCTTTCTTT
CASSDVDRAEAFF
>-|-|TRBV20-1|TRBJ1-2
TGCAGTGCGAGGATCGGGGAAGTGGACGGCTACACCTTC
CSARIGEVDGYTF
>many|TRBD1|TRBV12-3/TRBV12-4|TRBJ1-2
TGTGCCAGCAGTCCTGGGACAGGTGCCTTCGGCTACACCTTC
CASSPGTGAFGYTF
>many|-|TRBV20-1|TRBJ1-3
TGCAGTGCCTACCAGAACTCTGGAAACACCATATATTTT
CSAYQNSGNTIYF
>few|-|TRBV7-8|TRBJ2-2
TGTGCCAGCAGCTTAACGTCGAGCTCCGGCGGGGAGCTGTTTTTT
CASSLTSSSGGELFF
>-|-|TRBV5-1|TRBJ2-7
TGCGCCAGCAGCCCCCGACAGGGGAGGGGAGGCATGAGCGAGGAGCAGTACTTC
CASSPRQGRGGMSEEQYF
>few|TRBD1|TRBV5-8|TRBJ2-7
TGTGCCAGCAGCACCTGGACAGGGGGCCAGGACGAGCAGTACTTC
CASSTWTGGQDEQYF
>-|-|TRBV9|TRBJ2-7
TGTGCCAGCAGCCCCAGAGGTATAGCGACCGAGGCCGAGCAGTACTTC
CASSPRGIATEAEQYF
>many|-|TRBV12-3/TRBV12-4|TRBJ2-5
TGTGCCAGCAGTTCCCCCCACCCCAGGAGAGAGACCCAGTACTTC
CASSSPHPRRETQYF
>-|-|TRBV28|TRBJ1-5
TGTGCCAGCGCCTTCAGATATAGCAATCAGCCCCAGCATTTT
CASAFRYSNQPQHF
>once|-|TRBV15|TRBJ1-6
TGTGCCACCAGTCAAGCCAATTCACCCCTCCACTTT
CATSQANSPLHF
>many|-|TRBV14|TRBJ2-7
TGTGCCAGCAGCCCGGGACGTCTAGAGCAGTACTTC
CASSPGRLEQYF
>many|TRBD1|TRBV7-8|TRBJ1-3
TGTGCCAGCAGGACAGGGGCCTCATCTGGAAACACCATATATTTT
CASRTGASSGNTIYF
>few|-|TRBV4-1|TRBJ1-5
TGCGCCAGCAGCCAAGGGGACATCAATCAGCCCCAGCATTTT
CASSQGDINQPQHF
>-|-|TRBV10-2|TRBJ1-5
TGCGCCAGCAGTGAGTCGCTGGCAGATAGCAATCAGCCCCAGCATTTT
CASSESLADSNQPQHF
>many|-|TRBV9|TRBJ1-5
TGTGCCAGCAGCGTCTCAGGATTCAATCAGCCCCAGCATTTT
CASSVSGFNQPQHF
>many|-|TRBV2|TRBJ2-5
TGTGCCAGCAGTGTCTTGGAGACCCAGTACTTC
CASSVLETQYF
>few|-|TRBV7-8|TRBJ2-2
TGTGCCAGCAGCTTAGACTATCGGGTGGGGACCGGGGAGCTGTTTTTT
CASSLDYRVGTGELFF
>-|-|TRBV7-9|TRBJ1-2
TGTGCCAGCAGCCGGACAGTTCAAGGGGGCTACACCTTC
CASSRTVQGGYTF
>-|TRBD1|TRBV7-2|TRBJ2-5
TGTGCCAGCAGCTTAACGACAGGGCAGGGGACCCAGTACTTC
CASSLTTGQGTQYF
>many|-|TRBV20-1|TRBJ1-1
TGCAGTGCTAGACGTCAGAGCAACACTGAAGCTTTCTTT
CSARRQSNTEAFF
>-|-|TRBV20-1|TRBJ2-7
TGCAGTGCTAGAGATCTGGATAACTACGAGCAGTACTTC
CSARDLDNYEQYF